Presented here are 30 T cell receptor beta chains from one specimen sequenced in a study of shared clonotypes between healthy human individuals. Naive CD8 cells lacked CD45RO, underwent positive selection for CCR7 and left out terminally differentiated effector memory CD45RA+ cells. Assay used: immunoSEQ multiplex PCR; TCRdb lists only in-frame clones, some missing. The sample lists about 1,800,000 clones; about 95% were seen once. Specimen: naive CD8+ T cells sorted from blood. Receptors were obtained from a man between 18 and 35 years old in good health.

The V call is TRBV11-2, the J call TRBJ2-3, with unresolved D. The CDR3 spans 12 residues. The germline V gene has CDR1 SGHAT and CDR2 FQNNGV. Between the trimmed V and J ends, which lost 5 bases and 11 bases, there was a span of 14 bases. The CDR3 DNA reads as TGTGCCAGCAGCGATGTAGCAGTGGGGCAGTATTTT. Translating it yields CASSDVAVGQYF.

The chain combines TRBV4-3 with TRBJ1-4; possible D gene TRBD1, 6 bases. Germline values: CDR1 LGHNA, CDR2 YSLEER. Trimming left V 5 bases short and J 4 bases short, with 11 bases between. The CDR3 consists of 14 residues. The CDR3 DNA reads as TGCGCCAGCAGCTCGGACAGAGTTAATGAAAAACTGTTTTTT. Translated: CASSSDRVNEKLFF.

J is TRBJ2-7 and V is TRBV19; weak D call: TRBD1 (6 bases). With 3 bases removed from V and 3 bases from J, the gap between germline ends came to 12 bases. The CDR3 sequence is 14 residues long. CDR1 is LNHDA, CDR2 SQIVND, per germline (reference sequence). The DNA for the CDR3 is TGTGCCAGTAGTATGGTTCAGGGGTACTACGAGCAGTACTTC. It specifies CASSMVQGYYEQYF.

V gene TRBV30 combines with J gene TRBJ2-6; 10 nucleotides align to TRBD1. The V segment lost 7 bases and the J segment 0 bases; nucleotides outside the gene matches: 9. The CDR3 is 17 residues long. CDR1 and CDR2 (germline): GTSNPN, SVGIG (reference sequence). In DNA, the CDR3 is TGTGCCTCCGCAACGCGGGACAGGGGCTCTGGGGCCAACGTCCTGACTTTC. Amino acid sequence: CASATRDRGSGANVLTF.

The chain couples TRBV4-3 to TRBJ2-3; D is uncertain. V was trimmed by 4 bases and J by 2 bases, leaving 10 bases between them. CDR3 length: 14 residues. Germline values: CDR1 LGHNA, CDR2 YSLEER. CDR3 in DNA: TGCGCCAGCAGCCTAAGGCTCGACACAGATACGCAGTATTTT. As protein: CASSLRLDTDTQYF.

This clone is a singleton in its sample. CDR3 residues: CASSSLAGPYNEQFF. In DNA, the CDR3 is TGCGCCAGCAGCTCCCTAGCCGGTCCTTACAATGAGCAGTTCTTC. The chain carries TRBV5-1 and TRBJ2-1; the D gene is possibly TRBD2 (5 bases). Trimming removed 3 bases at V and 4 bases at J, with 14 bases between. The CDR3 has 15 amino acids. The V gene's germline CDR1 is SGHRS and CDR2 YFSETQ.

CDR3 DNA: TGTGCCAGCAGTTTTCTAGCGGGGATGGAGCAGTTCTTC. This translates into CASSFLAGMEQFF. V usage is TRBV27 and J usage is TRBJ2-1; 9 nucleotides agree with TRBD2. The CDR3 runs to 13 residues. Trimming cost V 3 bases and J 10 bases; bases outside gene matches: 4. Germline CDR1 is MNHEY and CDR2 is SMNVEV (reference sequence).

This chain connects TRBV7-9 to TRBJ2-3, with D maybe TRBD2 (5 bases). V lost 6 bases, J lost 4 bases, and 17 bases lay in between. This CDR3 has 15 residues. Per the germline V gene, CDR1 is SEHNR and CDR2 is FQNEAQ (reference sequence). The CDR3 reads CASSNGAEEADTQYF. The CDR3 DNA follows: TGTGCCAGCAGTAACGGAGCGGAAGAGGCAGATACGCAGTATTTT.

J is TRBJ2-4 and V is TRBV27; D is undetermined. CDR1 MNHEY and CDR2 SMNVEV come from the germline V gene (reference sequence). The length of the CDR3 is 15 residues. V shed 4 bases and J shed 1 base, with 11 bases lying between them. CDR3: CASSSAPVAKNIQYF. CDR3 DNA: TGTGCCAGCAGTTCCGCCCCGGTGGCCAAAAACATTCAGTACTTC.

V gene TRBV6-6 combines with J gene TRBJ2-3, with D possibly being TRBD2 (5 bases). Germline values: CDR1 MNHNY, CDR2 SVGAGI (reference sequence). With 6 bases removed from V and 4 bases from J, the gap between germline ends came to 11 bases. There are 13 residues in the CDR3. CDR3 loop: CASSLASPDTQYF. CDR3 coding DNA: TGTGCCAGCAGCCTCGCTAGCCCAGATACGCAGTATTTT.

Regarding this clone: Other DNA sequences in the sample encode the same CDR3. CDR3 in DNA: TGTGCCAGCAGCTTAGGCCCGGCTTACGAGCAGTACTTC. Protein product: CASSLGPAYEQYF. V usage is TRBV11-2 and J usage is TRBJ2-7; no clear D gene. The CDR3 spans 13 residues. V lost 1 base to trimming and J lost 4 bases, with 8 bases between them. In germline, CDR1 is SGHAT, CDR2 FQNNGV.

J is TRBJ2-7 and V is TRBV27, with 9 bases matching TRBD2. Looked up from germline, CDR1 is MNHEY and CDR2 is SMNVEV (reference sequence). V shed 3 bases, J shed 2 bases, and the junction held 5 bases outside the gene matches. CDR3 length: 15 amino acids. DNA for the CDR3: TGTGCCAGCAGTTTGGGTAGCGGGGGAACCTACGAGCAGTACTTC. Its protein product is CASSLGSGGTYEQYF.

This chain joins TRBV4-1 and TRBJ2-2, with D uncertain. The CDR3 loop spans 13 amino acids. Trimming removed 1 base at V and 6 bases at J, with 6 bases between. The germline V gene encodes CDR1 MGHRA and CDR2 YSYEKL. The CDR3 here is CASSQAQSGELFF. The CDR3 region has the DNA TGCGCCAGCAGCCAAGCACAGTCCGGGGAGCTGTTTTTT.

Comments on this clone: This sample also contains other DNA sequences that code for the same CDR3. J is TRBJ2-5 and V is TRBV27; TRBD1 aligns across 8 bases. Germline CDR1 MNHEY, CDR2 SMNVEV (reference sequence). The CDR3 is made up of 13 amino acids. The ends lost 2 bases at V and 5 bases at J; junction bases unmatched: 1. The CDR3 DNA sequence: TGTGCCAGCAGTTTAGGACAGGGCGAGACCCAGTACTTC. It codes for CASSLGQGETQYF.

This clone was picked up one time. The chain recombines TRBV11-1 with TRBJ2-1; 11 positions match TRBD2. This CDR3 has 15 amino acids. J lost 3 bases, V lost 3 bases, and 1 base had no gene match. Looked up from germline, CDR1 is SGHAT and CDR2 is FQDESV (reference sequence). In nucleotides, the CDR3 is TGTGCCAGCAGCTTGGGACTAGCGGACTACAATGAGCAGTTCTTC. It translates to CASSLGLADYNEQFF.

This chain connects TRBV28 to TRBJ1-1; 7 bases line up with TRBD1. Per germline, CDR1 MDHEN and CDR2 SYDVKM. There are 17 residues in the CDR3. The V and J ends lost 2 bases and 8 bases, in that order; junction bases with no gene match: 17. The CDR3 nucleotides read TGTGCCAGCAGTTTAACGTTTAAAGGGGGCACGTGGTCGGAAGCTTTCTTT. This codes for CASSLTFKGGTWSEAFF.

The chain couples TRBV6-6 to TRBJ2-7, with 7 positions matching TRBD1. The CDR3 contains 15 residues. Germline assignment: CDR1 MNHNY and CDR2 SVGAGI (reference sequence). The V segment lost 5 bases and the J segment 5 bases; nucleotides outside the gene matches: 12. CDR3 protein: CASSDEPGQIDEQYF. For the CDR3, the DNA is TGTGCCAGCAGTGATGAACCGGGACAGATCGACGAGCAGTACTTC.

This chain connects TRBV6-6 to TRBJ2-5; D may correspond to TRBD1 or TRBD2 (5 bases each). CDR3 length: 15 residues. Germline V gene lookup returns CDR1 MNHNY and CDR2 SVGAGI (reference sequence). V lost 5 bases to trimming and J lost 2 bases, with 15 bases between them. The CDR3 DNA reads TGTGCCAGCAGTCAGCTGACGGGGCGGCAAGAGACCCAGTACTTC. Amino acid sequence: CASSQLTGRQETQYF.

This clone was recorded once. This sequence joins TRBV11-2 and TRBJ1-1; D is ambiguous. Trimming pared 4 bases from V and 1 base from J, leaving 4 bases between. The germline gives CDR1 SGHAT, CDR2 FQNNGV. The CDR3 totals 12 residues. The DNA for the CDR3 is TGTGCCAGCAGCTCGGCGAACACTGAAGCTTTCTTT. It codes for CASSSANTEAFF.

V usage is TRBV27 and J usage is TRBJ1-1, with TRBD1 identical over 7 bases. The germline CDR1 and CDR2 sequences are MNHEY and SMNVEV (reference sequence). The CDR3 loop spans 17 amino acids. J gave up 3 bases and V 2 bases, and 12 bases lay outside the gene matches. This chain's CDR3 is CASSLALDREGHTEAFF. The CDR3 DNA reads TGTGCCAGCAGTTTAGCCCTCGACAGGGAAGGACACACTGAAGCTTTCTTT.

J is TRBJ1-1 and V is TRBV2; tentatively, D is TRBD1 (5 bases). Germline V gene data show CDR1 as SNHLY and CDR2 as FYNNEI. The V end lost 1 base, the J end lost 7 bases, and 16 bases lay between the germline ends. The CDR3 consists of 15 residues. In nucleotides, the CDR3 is TGTGCCAGCAGTGAAGATTGGGGGAACAGTTATGAAGCTTTCTTT. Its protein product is CASSEDWGNSYEAFF. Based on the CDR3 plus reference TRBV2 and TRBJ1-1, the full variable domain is EPEVTQTPSHQVTQMGQEVILRCVPISNHLYFYWYRQILGQKVEFLVSFYNNEISEKSEIFDDQFSVERPDGSNFTLKIRSTKLEDSAMYFCASSEDWGNSYEAFFGQGTRLTVV.

CDR3 protein: CAISEGLAGESYEQYF. For the CDR3, the DNA is TGTGCCATCAGTGAGGGACTAGCGGGAGAGTCCTACGAGCAGTACTTC. The chain is built from TRBV10-3 and TRBJ2-7, with 13 bases aligning to TRBD2. The CDR3 totals 16 residues. Unmatched junction bases numbered 2, after V lost 2 bases and J lost 1 base. Germline CDR1 and CDR2: ENHRY and SYGVKD.

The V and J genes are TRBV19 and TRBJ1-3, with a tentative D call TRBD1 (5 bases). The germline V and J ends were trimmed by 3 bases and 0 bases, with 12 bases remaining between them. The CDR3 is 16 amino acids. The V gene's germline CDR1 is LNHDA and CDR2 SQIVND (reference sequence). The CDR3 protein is CASSMGPPSSGNTIYF. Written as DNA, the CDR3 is TGTGCCAGTAGTATGGGACCCCCATCCTCTGGAAACACCATATATTTT.

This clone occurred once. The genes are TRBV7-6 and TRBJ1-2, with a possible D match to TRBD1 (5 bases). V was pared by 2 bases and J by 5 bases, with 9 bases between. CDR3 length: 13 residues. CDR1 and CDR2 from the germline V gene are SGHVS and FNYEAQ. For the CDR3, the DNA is TGTGCCAGCAGCTTACAGGGACTGTATGGCTACACCTTC. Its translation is CASSLQGLYGYTF. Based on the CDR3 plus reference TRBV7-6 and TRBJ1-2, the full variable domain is GAGVSQSPRYKVTKRGQDVALRCDPISGHVSLYWYRQALGQGPEFLTYFNYEAQQDKSGLPNDRFSAERPEGSISTLTIQRTEQRDSAMYRCASSLQGLYGYTFGSGTRLTVV.

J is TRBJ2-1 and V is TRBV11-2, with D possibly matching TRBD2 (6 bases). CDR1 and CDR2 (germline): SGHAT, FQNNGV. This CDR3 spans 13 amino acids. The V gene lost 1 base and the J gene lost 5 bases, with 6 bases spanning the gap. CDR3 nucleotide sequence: TGTGCCAGCAGCTTAGCGGGAGACAATGAGCAGTTCTTC. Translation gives CASSLAGDNEQFF.

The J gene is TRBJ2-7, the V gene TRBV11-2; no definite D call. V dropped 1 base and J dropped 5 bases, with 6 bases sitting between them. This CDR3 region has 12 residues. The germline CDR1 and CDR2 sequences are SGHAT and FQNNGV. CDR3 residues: CASSLGANEQYF. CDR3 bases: TGTGCCAGCAGCTTAGGGGCGAACGAGCAGTACTTC.

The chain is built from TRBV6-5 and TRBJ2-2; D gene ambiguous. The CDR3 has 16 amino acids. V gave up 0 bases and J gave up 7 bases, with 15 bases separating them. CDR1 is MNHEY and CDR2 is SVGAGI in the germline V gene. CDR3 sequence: CASSYSIGQWNGELFF. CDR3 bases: TGTGCCAGCAGTTACTCAATCGGGCAGTGGAACGGGGAGCTGTTTTTT.

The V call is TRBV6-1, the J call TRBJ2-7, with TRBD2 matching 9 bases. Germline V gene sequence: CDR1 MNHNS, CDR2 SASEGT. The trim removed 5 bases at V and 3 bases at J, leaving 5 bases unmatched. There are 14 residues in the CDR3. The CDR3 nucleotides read TGTGCCAGCAGTATCCGGACTAGCGTCTACGAGCAGTACTTC. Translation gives CASSIRTSVYEQYF.

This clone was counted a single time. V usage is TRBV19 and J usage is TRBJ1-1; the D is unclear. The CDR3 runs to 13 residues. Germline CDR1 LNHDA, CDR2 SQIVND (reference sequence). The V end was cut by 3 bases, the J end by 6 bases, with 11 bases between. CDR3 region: CASSMGGIAEAFF. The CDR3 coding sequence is TGTGCCAGTAGTATGGGCGGGATAGCTGAAGCTTTCTTT.

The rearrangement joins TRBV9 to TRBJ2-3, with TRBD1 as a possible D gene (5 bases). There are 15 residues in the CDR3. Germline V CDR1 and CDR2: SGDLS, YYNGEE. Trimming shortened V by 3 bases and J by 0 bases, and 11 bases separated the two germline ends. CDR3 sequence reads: CASSEGRSSTDTQYF. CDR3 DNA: TGTGCCAGCAGCGAGGGGCGGAGTAGCACAGATACGCAGTATTTT.